This T cell receptor (beta chain) was captured by sequencing in a study of cytomegalovirus exposure and HLA in healthy donors (dated by TCRdb to about 2017). As for the study more broadly: An earlier analysis of roughly 570 of the donors reported roughly 300 Gb of sequence data and roughly 120 million unique TCR beta sequences obtained from approximately 180 million T cells. Class I and class II HLA loci were covered by the typing at four-digit resolution. A later analysis re-analyzed previously published TCR beta repertoires from several hundred donors and added high-resolution HLA genotyping to study TCR occurrence patterns. Several DR-DQ haplotypes were handled as single units for association and clustering because linkage in the cohort was strong. Typing coverage differed by locus: A, B, C, DRB1 and DQB1 were typed in roughly 629-630 donors, DQA1 in 522, DPA1 in 600 to 610, and DPB1 in approximately 450. Alongside the repertoire data, information on donor age, sex, ethnicity and CMV serostatus was compiled. An earlier analysis of around 540 of the donors applied high-throughput TCR beta sequencing to assess whether each TCR beta V gene segment acted as functional or pseudogenic. In addition to the first cohort of hundreds of subjects, a separate validation cohort of approximately 130 different subjects was used. On average, around 240,000 unique TCR beta nucleotide sequences were sequenced per donor among 398 genotyped donors of the cohort, with 15% to 20% of those sequences being non-productive. A later genetic analysis used genome-wide SNP genotypes for about 60% of the roughly 700 donors, treating that subset as a discovery cohort. The genetic ancestry cluster associated with self-reported Caucasian donors included 80% to 90% of the 350 to 500 genotyped donors. Rather than using new phenotypic data, the later analysis identified candidate immune exposures from TCR beta sequences and from how often those sequences occurred across donors. About 280 gigabases of sequencing data and around 80 million unique TCR sequences made up an early release that covered several hundred HLA-typed donors. All discovery cohort repertoires had been generated using a single sequencing platform. The study used immunosequencing to profile the T cell repertoires of approximately 630 subjects and linked those repertoires to cytomegalovirus serostatus. The study was designed to test whether signatures of past pathogen exposure could be identified by cataloging public T cell receptors. To predict cytomegalovirus infection status, the study combined high-throughput TCR immunosequencing, statistical association of individual TCRs with disease status, and machine learning. Paper-wide results and their limitations: In a later analysis, most CMV-associated TCR beta chains were found to appear HLA-restricted, with HLA associations seemingly driven largely by CMV exposure. Because some donors lacked HLA typing at each locus, the association tests relied only on the typed subset. V-gene and J-gene trimming of TCR beta chains was associated with a missense DCLRE1C variant in a later genetic analysis, and the association was replicated in an independent cohort. According to a later analysis, parvovirus B19, influenza, CMV and Epstein-Barr virus appeared linked to several top co-occurrence clusters. Across donors, most TCR sequences were observed very rarely, whereas some public TCRs were present in many individuals. A later analysis associated about 16,000 TCR beta sequences with specific HLA alleles at a false discovery rate of 0.05. In an earlier analysis of some 640 of the donors, most TCR beta V segments were observed in productive rearrangements about 87% or about 30% of the time, broadly matching IMGT annotations. A further reported finding was that TCR beta sequences accurately predicted the HLA-A and HLA-B alleles for most subjects in the first cohort. The authors suggested that the approach could potentially be generalized to other disease states and immunological phenotypes. The classifier was reported to diagnose cytomegalovirus status with high specificity and sensitivity in both the original and validation cohorts. When HLA alleles, especially DR and DQ, strongly co-occurred, attributing TCR associations to individual alleles was difficult. Over 15 rarely observed V segments, including chromosome 9 orphons, were excluded from the earlier analysis of almost 600 of the donors because counts were too low. According to a later analysis, TCR association rates differed among HLA loci, with DRB1 alleles showing the most associated TCRs and HLA-C alleles showing the fewest. The 87-base-pair reads could not distinguish some IMGT-functional V segments, including TRBV6-2 and TRBV6-3, so those segments were excluded. A cluster of highly shared sequence variants was judged likely to be a technical artifact of the sequencing pipeline. Roughly uniform sequencing depth across donors was assumed in presence/absence analyses, although this assumption may not hold. In a later analysis, HLA-associated TCR beta chains were found to be more clonally expanded and to have lower generation probabilities than equally common non-associated chains. Correlated functional status among segregating V segments might reflect linkage disequilibrium, but an unknown experimental factor could not be ruled out. Three of the identified cytomegalovirus-associated TCR beta chains were confirmed in vitro to be specific for cytomegalovirus antigens. This cohort had only TCR beta chains sequenced, and the lack of alpha or paired-chain data limited which features could be detected. For the cohort, immune exposure information was limited to CMV serostatus. A total of some 180 TCR beta chains were listed by the study as associated with cytomegalovirus. According to a later genetic analysis, donors in an Asian-associated ancestry cluster had fewer N-insertions in productive TCRs than the roughly 700-donor mean.

As concerns this clone: No cognate antigen has been identified for it. No base quality values were provided; no much bigger clone lies one nucleotide off.

Receptors were amplified or captured by the immunoSEQ multiplex PCR assay. A mixture of 60 forward primers for TCR Vbeta segments and 13 reverse primers for TCR Jbeta segments was used in the multiplex PCR. A multiplex PCR assay on genomic DNA amplified the CDR3 region of rearranged TCR beta genes. On the Illumina HiSeq System, the amplified TCR beta libraries were sequenced as 87-base-pair reads. Processing in the source paper ran as follows. In a later analysis, tens of millions of unique TCR beta chains were counted across the 666 repertoires, and some 10 million of these chains were shared by at least two donors. Raw reads were error-corrected and collapsed into unique sequences by a nearest-neighbor algorithm in which closely related sequences were merged to remove PCR and sequencing errors. CDR3 sequences were aligned to IMGT reference sequences to assign V, D and J gene segments. For a sequence to be retained, at least a six-nucleotide match to both a V gene segment and a J gene segment was required. Rearrangements were classified as productive when the CDR3 lacked stop codons and remained in frame with V and J, and all other rearrangements were classified as non-productive. CDR3 was defined by IMGT convention, running from the second conserved V-encoded cysteine to the conserved J-encoded phenylalanine. The earlier analysis of fewer than 700 of the donors excluded sequences that lacked an unambiguous match to a single V gene segment. In an earlier analysis of almost 600 of the donors, a V segment was called functional when productive rearrangements were above 56.7%, and segregating when the standard deviation between donors exceeded 5%. A statistical classification framework was built to diagnose cytomegalovirus status from the catalog of TCR beta chain sequences. V and J gene assignment, in a later analysis, came from comparing TCR nucleotide sequences with IMGT/GENE-DB human TR gene sequences. In a later analysis, CDR3 sequences and most-parsimonious VDJ recombination scenarios were assigned using the TCRdist pipeline. In a later analysis, each TCR beta chain was defined by its CDR3 amino acid sequence together with its V-gene family, and reads lacking a unique V-gene family were excluded. To address suspected cross-contamination and a sequencing artifact, a later analysis removed approximately 600 highly shared, low-generation-probability nucleotide sequences. In a later analysis, a clonal expansion index for each public chain was calculated from normalized within-repertoire ranks of inferred template counts. Generation probabilities in a later analysis came from a VDJ recombination model fitted to out-of-frame rearrangements, and those results were checked against IGoR. In a later analysis, TCR-TCR, TCR-HLA and TCR-CMV co-occurrence was scored with hypergeometric tests, and a repertoire-size bias correction was applied to TCR pairs. A later analysis estimated false discovery rates by permuting HLA or CMV assignments 20 times. In a later analysis, co-occurring TCRs were grouped using DBSCAN, and TCRdist sequence similarity was added for clustering within HLA-allele-positive subsets. Co-occurrence clustering excluded repertoires with fewer than 30,000 or more than 120,000 public chains, plus five with anomalous nucleotide sharing. In its TCRdb copy, this immuneACCESS table keeps in-frame sequences only and misses some clones. Where compared with another copy, unresolved V genes explain less than half of these, and the others have no known cause. That table gives V, J and clone size, and the DNA gave D and trimming. A total of 180,000 or so clones appear in this sample, about four fifths of them only once. Clones ranked in the top ten supply 0.77% of the sample.

In total, roughly 670 healthy bone marrow donors made up the cohort. Cohort members were all nominally healthy when sampled, although unrecorded immune exposures were likely present. The donor was CMV seronegative and was included in the group of under 450 seronegative cohort members. Each donor provided a peripheral blood sample, and peripheral blood mononuclear cells were used for TCR beta sequencing. Genomic DNA extraction from the blood cell samples was performed with the Qiagen DNeasy Blood Extraction Kit. Spanning cysteine to phenylalanine, the CDR3 consists of 14 amino acids. Only the CDR3 part of the read is kept: 42 bases, read in frame from the first base. Trimmed from V: 5 bases; trimmed from J: 8 bases; junction bases lacking a gene match: 4. CDR1 and CDR2 (MNHEY, SVGAGI) derive from the germline V gene.

The source is a woman younger than 35 in good health and CMV-seronegative. Sequenced material: PBMCs. The chain uses TRBV6-5 and TRBJ2-7; 15 middle bases align to TRBD2. The DNA reads as follows: TGTGCCAGCAGTCCCGGACTAGCGGGAGGGCAGCAGTACTTC. Translation gives CASSPGLAGGQQYF.